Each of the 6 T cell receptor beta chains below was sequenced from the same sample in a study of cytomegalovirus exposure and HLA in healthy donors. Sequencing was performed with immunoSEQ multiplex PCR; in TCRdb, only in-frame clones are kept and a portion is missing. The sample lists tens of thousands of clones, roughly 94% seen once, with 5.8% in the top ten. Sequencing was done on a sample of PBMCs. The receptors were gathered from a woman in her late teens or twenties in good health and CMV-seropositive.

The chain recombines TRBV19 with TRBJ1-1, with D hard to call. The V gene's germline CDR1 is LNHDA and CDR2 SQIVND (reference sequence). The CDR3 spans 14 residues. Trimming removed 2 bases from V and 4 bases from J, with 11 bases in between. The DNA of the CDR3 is TGTGCCAGTAGTATACTGGGAGCGGGCACTGAAGCTTTCTTT. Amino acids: CASSILGAGTEAFF.

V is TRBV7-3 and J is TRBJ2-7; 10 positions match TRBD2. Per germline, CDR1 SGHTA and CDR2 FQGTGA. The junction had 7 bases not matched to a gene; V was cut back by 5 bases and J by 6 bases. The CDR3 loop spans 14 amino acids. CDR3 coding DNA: TGTGCCAGCAGCCCCAGCGGGGGGGCTGGCGAGCAGTACTTC. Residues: CASSPSGGAGEQYF.

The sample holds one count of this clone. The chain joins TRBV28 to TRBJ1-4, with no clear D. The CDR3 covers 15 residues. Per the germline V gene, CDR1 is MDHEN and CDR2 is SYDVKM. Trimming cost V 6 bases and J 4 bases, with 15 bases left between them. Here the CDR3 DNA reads TGTGCCAGCAGGACGCGAGGGTGGAATAATGAAAAACTGTTTTTT. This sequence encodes CASRTRGWNNEKLFF.

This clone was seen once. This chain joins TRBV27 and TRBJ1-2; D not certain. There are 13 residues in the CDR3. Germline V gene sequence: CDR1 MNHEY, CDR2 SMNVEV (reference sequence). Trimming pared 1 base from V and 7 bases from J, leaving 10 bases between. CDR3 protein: CASSLWPAGGYTF. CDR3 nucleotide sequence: TGTGCCAGCAGTTTATGGCCAGCGGGTGGCTACACCTTC.

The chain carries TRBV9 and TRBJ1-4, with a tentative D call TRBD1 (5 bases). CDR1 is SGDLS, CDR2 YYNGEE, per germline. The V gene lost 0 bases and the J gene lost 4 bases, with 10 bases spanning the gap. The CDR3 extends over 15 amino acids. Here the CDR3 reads CASSVGGRLNEKLFF. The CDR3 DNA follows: TGTGCCAGCAGCGTAGGGGGCAGGCTTAATGAAAAACTGTTTTTT.

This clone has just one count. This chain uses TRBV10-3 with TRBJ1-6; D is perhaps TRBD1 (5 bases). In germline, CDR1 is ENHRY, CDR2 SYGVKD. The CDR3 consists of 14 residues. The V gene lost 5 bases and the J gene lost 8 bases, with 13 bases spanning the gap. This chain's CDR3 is CAISPQGKDSPLHF. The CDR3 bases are TGTGCCATCAGTCCTCAGGGAAAGGATTCACCCCTCCACTTT.